The next 19 T cell receptor beta chains were all read from a single sample in a study of vaccination and CD4 T cells after COVID-19. Sequenced with the Oncomine TCR Beta short-read assay was DNA taken from cultured CD4+ T cells. TCRdb recomputed calls from the PCR reads with MiXCR, one row per CDR3 protein. The table shows around 26,000 distinct CDR3 sequences, with around 50% occurring only once. No antigen has been assigned to these receptors. Described treatment: approximately nine-day PBMC culture with coronavirus spike peptide pools or control peptides (ViraFEST assay). The sample here was CD4+ T cells from blood, cultured in vitro, taken before SARS-CoV-2 vaccination. The source of these receptors is a human donor who received a COVID-19 vaccine.

This chain joins TRBV10-3 and TRBJ1-3; D is ambiguous. The CDR3 runs 12 residues. Germline V lookup: CDR1 ENHRY, CDR2 SYGVKD. The germline V and J ends were trimmed by 4 bases and 3 bases, with 4 bases remaining between them. CDR3 region: CAISGNGNTIYF. The CDR3 DNA is TGTGCCATCAGTGGGAATGGAAACACCATATATTTT.

Worth noting for this clonotype: An end of the junction differs from the germline gene, which may be a read error. This rearrangement joins TRBV10-1 to TRBJ1-3; a weak D match, TRBD1 (5 bases). Germline lookup yields CDR1 WNHNN and CDR2 SYGVQD (reference sequence). The CDR3 consists of 14 residues. The CDR3 reads CAITQDNSGNTIYF. CDR3 nucleotide sequence: TGCGCCATTACGCAGGACAACTCTGGAAACACCATATACTTT.

The chain is built from TRBV19 and TRBJ2-3; 8 nucleotides line up with TRBD2. Germline values: CDR1 LNHDA, CDR2 SQIVND (reference sequence). There are 15 residues in the CDR3. The V and J ends lost 3 bases and 2 bases, in that order; junction bases with no gene match: 4. Here the CDR3 reads CASSMEAGDTDTQYF. CDR3 coding DNA: TGTGCCAGTAGTATGGAAGCGGGGGACACAGATACGCAGTATTTT.

The V gene is TRBV12-3 or TRBV12-4, the J gene TRBJ1-2; D is unresolved. Trimming took off 7 bases at V and 4 bases at J, with 16 bases between the two ends. The CDR3 loop spans 14 amino acids. The CDR3: CASTLTGLGYGYTF. The CDR3 DNA is TGTGCCAGCACCCTGACTGGGCTCGGCTATGGCTACACCTTC.

The V call is TRBV24-1, the J call TRBJ1-5; 7 bases match TRBD1. This CDR3 is built from 16 residues. In germline, CDR1 is KGHDR, CDR2 SFDVKD. Germline trimming cut 3 bases from V and 7 bases from J; bases unmatched to any gene: 11. Here the CDR3 DNA reads TGTGCCACCAGTGATGACAGGGCTAGTGGGAACCAGCCCCAGCATTTT. This encodes CATSDDRASGNQPQHF.

This chain links TRBV27 with TRBJ2-7, with TRBD1 matching over 9 bases. This CDR3 has 19 residues. Trimming removed 0 bases from V and 0 bases from J; junction bases left unmatched: 12. Germline V gives CDR1 MNHEY, CDR2 SMNVEV (reference sequence). The CDR3 sequence is CASSLSGDRASQSSYEQYF. CDR3 nucleotide sequence: TGTGCCAGCAGTTTATCAGGGGACAGGGCCTCGCAAAGCTCCTACGAGCAGTACTTC.

This clonotype occurred a few times. The gene calls are TRBV6-5 and TRBJ1-2; the D is unclear. The CDR3 length is 15 residues. Between the trimmed V and J ends, which lost 0 bases and 0 bases, there was a span of 8 bases. Per the germline V gene, CDR1 is MNHEY and CDR2 is SVGAGI. The CDR3 DNA sequence: TGTGCCAGCAGTTACTCGGGTAGAGCTAACTATGGCTACACCTTC. Protein: CASSYSGRANYGYTF.

This clonotype was observed a handful of times. The chain uses TRBV2 and TRBJ1-2; unclear D gene. The germline V gene has CDR1 SNHLY and CDR2 FYNNEI. CDR3 length equals 12 residues. Deletions cut 3 bases from V and 8 bases from J, with 10 bases between. The CDR3 nucleotides are TGTGCCAGCAGTGAGTGGATAGAGGGCTACACCTTC. Its protein is CASSEWIEGYTF. Looking up the rest from reference TRBV2 and TRBJ1-2 gives the full variable domain: EPEVTQTPSHQVTQMGQEVILRCVPISNHLYFYWYRQILGQKVEFLVSFYNNEISEKSEIFDDQFSVERPDGSNFTLKIRSTKLEDSAMYFCASSEWIEGYTFGSGTRLTVV.

The gene calls are TRBV2 and TRBJ2-1; 8 bases line up with TRBD1. The germline gives CDR1 SNHLY, CDR2 FYNNEI. The CDR3 spans 15 residues. After removal of 3 bases from V and 7 bases from J, the junction contained 8 bases not matched to a gene. As DNA, the CDR3 is TGTGCCAGCAGTGACAGGGGGCAGTCTAAAAATGAGCAGTTCTTC. Its protein product is CASSDRGQSKNEQFF.

The DNA for the CDR3 is TGTGCCAGCAGTGACGGCGGTATAGGGCTGAACACTGAAGCTTTCTTT. Translated: CASSDGGIGLNTEAFF. The rearrangement joins TRBV6-1 to TRBJ1-1; D is uncertain. This CDR3 comprises 16 residues. V was clipped by 3 bases and J by 0 bases, with 14 bases between them. CDR1 is MNHNS and CDR2 is SASEGT in the germline V gene.

This clonotype was seen more than once but under ten times. The rearrangement joins TRBV6-2 or TRBV6-3 to TRBJ1-6; 8 nucleotides match TRBD1. Germline assignment: CDR1 MNHEY and CDR2 SVGEGT. J gave up 9 bases and V 0 bases, and 10 bases lay outside the gene matches. The CDR3 totals 17 residues. CDR3 bases: TGTGCCAGCAGTTACTCGTGGATGAGAGACAGGGGTTCACCCCTCCACTTT. This translates into CASSYSWMRDRGSPLHF.

This chain uses TRBV21-1 with TRBJ1-2; the table's D call, TRBD1, has no DNA check behind it. TRBV21-1 is deemed a pseudogene. There are 15 residues in the CDR3. CDR3 amino acids: CASSAYYRDRNGYTF. CDR3 sequence (DNA): TGTGCCAGCAGCGCCTACTACCGGGACAGGAATGGCTACACCTTC.

This clonotype occurred a few times. This CDR3 reads CASSEASFQGSEAFF. The CDR3, as DNA: TGTGCCAGCAGTGAAGCGTCATTCCAGGGGTCTGAAGCTTTCTTT. The gene calls are TRBV6-1 and TRBJ1-1; tentative D call: TRBD1 (6 bases). This CDR3 has 15 residues. The V end was cut by 0 bases, the J end by 6 bases, with 14 bases between. Germline-derived CDR1 and CDR2 are MNHNS and SASEGT.

The rearrangement uses TRBV15 and TRBJ2-7; weak D call: TRBD2 (6 bases). The V gene lost 0 bases and the J gene lost 2 bases, with 20 bases spanning the gap. There are 18 residues in the CDR3. Germline V gene lookup returns CDR1 LNHNV and CDR2 YYDKDF (reference sequence). The CDR3 here is CATSREATWRGTPYEQYF. The DNA for the CDR3 is TGTGCCACCAGCAGAGAGGCAACCTGGCGGGGAACTCCCTACGAGCAGTACTTC.

The chain is built from TRBV10-1 and TRBJ1-1; TRBD1 is a possible D gene (5 bases). This CDR3 comprises 13 residues. Germline lookup yields CDR1 WNHNN and CDR2 SYGVQD (reference sequence). V shed 8 bases and J shed 5 bases, with 15 bases lying between them. The CDR3 DNA reads TGCGCCAGCTCTGGCCAGGGAATAACTGAAGCTTTCTTT. It is translated as CASSGQGITEAFF.

The chain uses TRBV11-3 and TRBJ2-7, with D unresolved. The germline CDR1 and CDR2 sequences are SGHNT and YENEEA. V shed 4 bases and J shed 4 bases, with 20 bases lying between them. The CDR3 has 16 residues. The CDR3 bases are TGTGCCAGCAGCTATTCCGTGGGAAGGGTTTGGTACGAGCAGTACTTC. This codes for CASSYSVGRVWYEQYF.

The chain joins TRBV6-5 to TRBJ1-2; 8 bases map to TRBD1. Germline CDR1 MNHEY, CDR2 SVGAGI. The CDR3 is made up of 14 amino acids. V was pared by 2 bases and J by 5 bases, with 4 bases of the junction left unmatched. Written as DNA, the CDR3 is TGTGCCAGCAGTTACGGACAGGGAATGTATGGCTACACCTTC. This codes for CASSYGQGMYGYTF.

This clonotype was counted a few times. The CDR3: CASSEVRGSTEAFF. DNA for the CDR3: TGTGCCAGCAGTGAAGTCCGCGGTAGTACTGAAGCTTTCTTT. The rearrangement joins TRBV6-1 to TRBJ1-1; no reliable D call. CDR3 length equals 14 residues. V dropped 1 base and J dropped 5 bases, with 11 bases sitting between them. CDR1 is MNHNS, CDR2 SASEGT, per germline.

This clonotype was counted once. The chain links TRBV12-5 to TRBJ1-1, with 7 bases aligning to TRBD1. The germline CDR1 and CDR2 sequences are LGHNT and FRNRAP. Trimming removed 5 bases from V and 3 bases from J; junction bases left unmatched: 6. The CDR3 has 14 amino acids. The CDR3 here is CASGQGGSYTEAFF. In DNA, the CDR3 is TGTGCTAGTGGTCAGGGGGGGTCGTACACTGAAGCTTTCTTT.